This T cell receptor (beta chain) appears in the sequencing data of a study of T-cell reconstitution after alpha-beta-depleted transplantation in children. In regard to this clonotype: What it binds is unknown.

Whole-study findings and limits: Most T-cell counts and diversity one year after the transplant came from T cells that were newly produced. Roughly two months post-transplant, alpha-beta T cells reportedly originated from several hundred graft clones that had expanded.

V was pared by 0 bases and J by 1 base, with 9 bases between. The length of the CDR3 is 15 residues. Looked up from germline, CDR1 is LGHNA and CDR2 is YSLEER. It was with unique molecular identifiers that the TCRbeta library was prepared. Each CDR3 protein is one row after TCRdb ran MiXCR on the PCR reads. The table shows about 220,000 distinct CDR3 sequences, with approximately 15% occurring only once. The TCR comes from a male patient aged 2 to 9 who had a stem cell transplant for acute lymphoblastic leukemia, so the T cells may come from the graft donor. The chain links TRBV4-3 to TRBJ1-1; weak D call: TRBD1 (6 bases). This sample comprised PBMCs, mostly from graft donor cells, obtained 360 days after TCRalphabeta/CD19-depleted stem cell transplant. CDR3 sequence: CASSQETGPNTEAFF. The CDR3 DNA reads TGCGCCAGCAGCCAAGAGACAGGCCCGAACACTGAAGCTTTCTTT.